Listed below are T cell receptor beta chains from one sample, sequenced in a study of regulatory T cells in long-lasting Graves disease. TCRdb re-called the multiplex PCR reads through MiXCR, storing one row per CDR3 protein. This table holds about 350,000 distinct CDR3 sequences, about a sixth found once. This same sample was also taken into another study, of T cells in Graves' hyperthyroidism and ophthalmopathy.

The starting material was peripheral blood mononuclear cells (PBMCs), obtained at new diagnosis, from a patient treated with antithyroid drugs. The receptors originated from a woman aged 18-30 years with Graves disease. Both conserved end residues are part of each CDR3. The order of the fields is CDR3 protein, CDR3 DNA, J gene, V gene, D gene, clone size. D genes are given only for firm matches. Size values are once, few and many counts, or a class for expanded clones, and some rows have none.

CASSKETTGELFF | TGCGCCAGCAGCAAGGAAACCACCGGGGAGCTGTTTTTT | TRBJ2-2 | TRBV4-1 | - | few
CASSTPKGTSGSTDTQYF | TGTGCCAGCAGCACACCTAAAGGGACTAGCGGGAGCACAGATACGCAGTATTTT | TRBJ2-3 | TRBV9 | TRBD2 | many
CASSLGGRGKGQPQHF | TGTGCCAGCAGCTTAGGGGGTCGAGGGAAGGGGCAGCCCCAGCATTTT | TRBJ1-5 | TRBV13 | - | few
CASSLLLGPTNEKLFF | TGTGCCAGCAGCCTCCTTTTGGGACCAACTAATGAAAAACTGTTTTTT | TRBJ1-4 | TRBV5-6 | - | -
CASTKDRPNYGYTF | TGTGCCAGCACCAAGGACAGACCTAACTATGGCTACACCTTC | TRBJ1-2 | TRBV18 | - | many
CASSLAGPTDTQYF | TGTGCCAGCAGTCTCGCGGGGCCCACAGATACGCAGTATTTT | TRBJ2-3 | TRBV6-2/TRBV6-3 | - | many
CSALAGGPSKSNEQFF | TGCAGTGCCCTGGCGGGGGGGCCCAGTAAGTCGAATGAGCAGTTCTTC | TRBJ2-1 | TRBV20-1 | TRBD2 | -
CASSEEGGQGAAEQYF | TGTGCCAGCAGTGAAGAAGGGGGACAGGGGGCTGCCGAGCAGTACTTC | TRBJ2-7 | TRBV6-1 | TRBD1 | -
CAWSEQSPYEQYF | TGTGCCTGGAGTGAACAGTCCCCCTACGAGCAGTACTTC | TRBJ2-7 | TRBV30 | - | many
CASSQDLGRLRRPHF | TGTGCCAGCAGCCAAGATTTGGGCAGGCTCCGACGGCCCCACTTT | TRBJ1-6 | TRBV4-2 | - | -
CAWSHLTGSGGYTF | TGTGCCTGGAGTCACCTAACAGGGTCTGGTGGCTACACCTTC | TRBJ1-2 | TRBV30 | - | many
CASSPGRGRTNEQFF | TGTGCCAGCAGCCCCGGGAGGGGGCGAACTAATGAGCAGTTCTTC | TRBJ2-1 | TRBV7-2 | - | -
CATRRDRGIDQPQHF | TGTGCCACCAGACGGGACAGGGGTATCGATCAGCCCCAGCATTTT | TRBJ1-5 | TRBV24-1 | TRBD1 | few
CASLPRGSTTLGEKLFF | TGTGCCAGCCTTCCGAGGGGGTCTACCACGCTGGGGGAAAAACTGTTTTTT | TRBJ1-4 | TRBV28 | - | -
CASSFGQGAPYGYTF | TGTGCCAGCAGTTTCGGACAGGGAGCACCTTATGGCTACACCTTC | TRBJ1-2 | TRBV2 | TRBD1 | many
CSASEGAGDTGELFF | TGCAGTGCTAGTGAGGGGGCTGGGGACACCGGGGAGCTGTTTTTT | TRBJ2-2 | TRBV20-1 | TRBD1 | many
CASSRHGQDYEQYF | TGTGCCAGCAGTCGCCATGGACAGGACTACGAGCAGTACTTC | TRBJ2-7 | TRBV6-1 | TRBD1 | -
CASSENTGGTDTQYF | TGCGCCAGCAGTGAGAACACAGGGGGCACAGATACGCAGTATTTT | TRBJ2-3 | TRBV10-2 | TRBD1 | -
CATSDVQREMNEQFF | TGTGCCACCAGTGATGTTCAGCGGGAGATGAATGAGCAGTTCTTC | TRBJ2-1 | TRBV24-1 | TRBD2 | few